A selection of T cell receptor beta chains follows, all from one sample in a study of cytomegalovirus exposure and HLA in healthy donors. Sequencing used immunoSEQ multiplex PCR; TCRdb keeps in-frame clones, though not all of them. The data hold 90,000 or so clones, with about two thirds observed a single time. Sequencing was done on a sample of PBMCs. The receptors here all came from a boy aged 10-17 years in good health and CMV-seropositive. Each CDR3 is given without its conserved first and last residue.

V: TRBV14; length: 11; CDR3: ASSLQLNTEAF
V: TRBV28; length: 12; CDR3: ASGIRGTNEKLF
V: TRBV25-1; length: 13; CDR3: ASSEFQGLTDTQY
V: TRBV6-1; length: 11; CDR3: ASSATGTDDQH
V: TRBV7-3; length: 12; CDR3: ASSPGGYGTEAF
V: TRBV27; length: 14; CDR3: ASYPTEGHSYNEQF
V: TRBV7-9; length: 11; CDR3: ASSNTGAAGQY
V: TRBV5-1; length: 12; CDR3: ASSSQGVRTEAF
V: TRBV29-1; length: 15; CDR3: SVEVLLLQGKGNTIY
V: TRBV29-1; length: 9; CDR3: SVDQGNEQF
V: TRBV5-3; length: 12; CDR3: ARSIRTGAYEQY
V: TRBV5-1; length: 14; CDR3: ASSYTSGGAADTQY
V: TRBV5-1; length: 12; CDR3: ASSPGQGRYGYT
V: TRBV6-1; length: 12; CDR3: ASSEEGGVHEQF
V: TRBV15; length: 12; CDR3: ATSRDGPNSPLH
V: TRBV5-4; length: 13; CDR3: ASSGGDREFGGYT
V: TRBV6-5; length: 13; CDR3: ASSYPGLAGNEQF
V: TRBV7-8; length: 12; CDR3: ASSFSGTENIQY
V: TRBV19; length: 13; CDR3: ASSITRVGNQPQH
V: TRBV2; length: 12; CDR3: ASSGGTANQPQH
V: TRBV6-5; length: 12; CDR3: ASRKTATNEKLF
V: TRBV10-2; length: 10; CDR3: ASTGEAYEQY
V: TRBV7-8; length: 13; CDR3: ASSLVRDITYEQY
V: TRBV10-1; length: 11; CDR3: ASSLSGTYEQY
V: TRBV15; length: 10; CDR3: ATSSKGQGSY
V: TRBV7-9; length: 11; CDR3: ASSLSSSTEQY
V: TRBV10-2; length: 13; CDR3: ATLGGTGVGQPQH
V: TRBV5-1; length: 14; CDR3: ASSLLQATNTGELF
V: TRBV5-1; length: 11; CDR3: ASSLNRAYEQY
V: TRBV7-9; length: 10; CDR3: ASSFVRGEAF
V: TRBV5-1; length: 15; CDR3: ASSFFRGLEAPGELF
V: TRBV6-5; length: 13; CDR3: ASNRAHSGGTEAF
V: TRBV21-1; length: 15; CDR3: ASSKALRESCTGELF
V: TRBV6-1; length: 12; CDR3: ASRTGLANYEQY
V: TRBV6-5; length: 12; CDR3: ASSRRQEYYEQY
V: TRBV9; length: 11; CDR3: ASSATGTYGYT
V: TRBV27; length: 13; CDR3: ASSLSGHFFYEQY
V: TRBV19; length: 13; CDR3: ASSPLTTSTDTQY
V: TRBV5-8; length: 12; CDR3: ASSLWQGVNGYT
V: TRBV5-1; length: 14; CDR3: ASSLAAGGFFNEQF
V: TRBV7-9; length: 13; CDR3: ASSLEGGGRSEQF
V: TRBV5-6; length: 12; CDR3: ASSFSGRTDTQY
V: TRBV18; length: 11; CDR3: ASAGTQNEKLF
V: TRBV29-1; length: 11; CDR3: SARSGGTGELF
V: TRBV6-1; length: 9; CDR3: ASSEVNEQY